This T cell receptor beta chain was sequenced during a study of blood T cell repertoires in COVID-19. The V and J ends lost 3 bases and 5 bases respectively, with 11 bases between them. The germline V gene has CDR1 LNHNV and CDR2 YYDKDF (reference sequence). This CDR3 region has 14 residues. Generated by immunoSEQ multiplex PCR, the TCRdb table keeps only in-frame clones and is missing some. Among around 70,000 clones, 88% were seen once, and the ten largest hold over 4.5%. The origin of this receptor is a human donor in a cohort sampled during active COVID-19. This sequence joins TRBV15 and TRBJ1-5; D is possibly TRBD1 (5 bases). Sequencing input: peripheral blood. The CDR3: CATSRRQGDQPQHF. In DNA form, the CDR3 reads TGTGCCACCAGCAGGAGGCAGGGTGATCAGCCCCAGCATTTT.